Listed below are T cell receptor beta chains from one sample, sequenced in a study of beta chain features in type 1 diabetes. Sequencing was performed with immunoSEQ multiplex PCR; in TCRdb, only in-frame clones are kept and a portion is missing. Seen here are approximately 140,000 clones, 9% to 10% observed once, and the top ten hold about 0.6%. Sequenced material: central memory CD4+ T cells from blood. Every receptor here comes from a middle-aged woman in good health. The CDR3 runs from the conserved cysteine through the conserved F or W. D genes are given only for firm matches. Clone size is given for some rows only: seen once, a few or many times, or a class if the clone is expanded.

TRBV11-2,TRBD2,TRBJ2-5,few,TGTGCCAGCAGCTTATCTCCCGGGGGGGCCTTAGAGACCCAGTACTTC,CASSLSPGGALETQYF
TRBV18,NA,TRBJ1-2,few,TGTGCCAGCTCAACGACTACAGGGGGCTACACCTTC,CASSTTTGGYTF
TRBV25-1,NA,TRBJ2-5,few,TGTGCCAGCGGGGGCCGGCGGGAGACCCAGTACTTC,CASGGRRETQYF
TRBV18,TRBD1,TRBJ1-5,few,TGTGCCAGCTCACCTTGGACAGGGGCTAGCAATCAGCCCCAGCATTTT,CASSPWTGASNQPQHF
TRBV7-8,NA,TRBJ1-5,few,TGTGCCAGCAGCACTCAGGTGGGCATTTATCAGCCCCAGCATTTT,CASSTQVGIYQPQHF
TRBV5-1,NA,TRBJ2-1,once,TGCGCCAGCAGCTTGTCGGCGGGGAACAATGAGCAGTTCTTC,CASSLSAGNNEQFF
TRBV7-2,NA,TRBJ2-7,NA,TGTGCCAGCAGCTTAGACGGGGGACTTATTCCCTACGAGCAGTACTTC,CASSLDGGLIPYEQYF
TRBV2,NA,TRBJ1-2,few,TGTGCCAGCAGTGTACAGGGTACCCTCTATGGCTACACCTTC,CASSVQGTLYGYTF
TRBV18,NA,TRBJ2-1,few,TGTGCCAGCTCACCCCGGGATGAGCAGTTCTTC,CASSPRDEQFF
TRBV7-2,TRBD1,TRBJ2-2,few,TGTGCCAGCAGCTTAACAGGGGGCTGGAACACCGGGGAGCTGTTTTTT,CASSLTGGWNTGELFF
TRBV11-2,NA,TRBJ2-6,NA,TGTGCCAGCAGCTCCCCGAGCTCTGGGGCCAACGTCCTGACTTTC,CASSSPSSGANVLTF
TRBV14,NA,TRBJ2-7,NA,TGTGCCAGCAGCCCACAGGGTTACGAGCAGTACTTC,CASSPQGYEQYF
TRBV7-2,NA,TRBJ1-2,NA,TGTGCCAGCAGCTTAGATACGGGTGGCTACACCTTC,CASSLDTGGYTF
TRBV27,TRBD1,TRBJ2-3,few,TGTGCCAGCAGTTCCAGGGGGCAAATCACAGATACGCAGTATTTT,CASSSRGQITDTQYF
TRBV5-1,NA,TRBJ2-7,few,TGCGCCAGCAGCATTGGTTCAGGGGATAACGAGCAGTACTTC,CASSIGSGDNEQYF
TRBV11-2,NA,TRBJ1-6,NA,TGTGCCAGCAGTCATAAACAGGGTACGAATCATAATTCACCCCTCCACTTT,CASSHKQGTNHNSPLHF
TRBV2,NA,TRBJ2-2,few,TGTGCCAGCCAAGGACAGAGGGGCACCGGGGAGCTGTTTTTT,CASQGQRGTGELFF
TRBV18,TRBD1,TRBJ1-2,NA,TGTGCCAGCTCACCTCGGGACAGGGCGACTCTGGACTTC,CASSPRDRATLDF
TRBV7-2,NA,TRBJ1-5,few,TGTGCCAGCAGCTTTGAAATGCGTCAGCCCCAGCATTTT,CASSFEMRQPQHF
TRBV27,TRBD2,TRBJ2-7,NA,TGTGCCAGCTGGAGAACCGGGGGGGCCCTCGAGCAGTACTTC,CASWRTGGALEQYF
TRBV19,NA,TRBJ1-2,once,TGTGCCAGTAGTATCCGCCCGGGTGGGGCCGGCTTAGGCTACACCTTC,CASSIRPGGAGLGYTF
TRBV5-4,NA,TRBJ2-2,few,TGTGCCAGCAGCACCTGGACAGACACCGGGGAGCTGTTTTTT,CASSTWTDTGELFF
TRBV6-1,NA,TRBJ1-5,few,TGTGCCAGGAGATCTCAGGGAGGTGGCAATCAGCCCCAGCATTTT,CARRSQGGGNQPQHF
TRBV5-4,TRBD1,TRBJ2-7,few,TGTGCCAGCAGCTGGGACAGGGGCGAGCAGTACTTC,CASSWDRGEQYF
TRBV7-2,NA,TRBJ2-7,many,TGTGCCAGCAGCTTAGGCTGGACAGAGCAGTACTTC,CASSLGWTEQYF
TRBV5-8,TRBD2,TRBJ2-5,NA,TGTGCCAGCAGCCAGGGACTAGCGGGGGGACAAGAGACCCAGTACTTC,CASSQGLAGGQETQYF
TRBV7-9,NA,TRBJ2-7,many,TGTGCCAGCAGCCGCCTGACAGACTACGAGCAGTACTTC,CASSRLTDYEQYF
TRBV10-3,NA,TRBJ2-7,NA,TGTGCCAGCAGTTACTTCTCCTCCTACGAGCAGTACTTC,CASSYFSSYEQYF
TRBV7-2,NA,TRBJ2-7,few,TGTGCCAGCCGCCGGCCGGGGCGGAGGGACGAGCAGTACTTC,CASRRPGRRDEQYF
TRBV18,TRBD1,TRBJ1-1,few,TGTGCCAGCTCACCACAGGAACAGGGGGCTGTGAACACTGAAGCTTTCTTT,CASSPQEQGAVNTEAFF
TRBV7-8,TRBD1,TRBJ1-5,NA,TGTGCCAGCAGGCGCACCGGGACAGGACATCAGCCCCAGCATTTT,CASRRTGTGHQPQHF
TRBV18,NA,TRBJ2-7,NA,TGTGCCAGCTCACAGGGGGGGGAGCAGTACTTC,CASSQGGEQYF
TRBV5-1,NA,TRBJ1-3,NA,TGCGCCAGCGCGATGGGAAACACCATATATTTT,CASAMGNTIYF
TRBV2,TRBD1,TRBJ2-7,few,TGTGCCAGCAGGCGGACAGGGGGTGGTTACGAGCAGTACTTC,CASRRTGGGYEQYF
TRBV5-1,TRBD2,TRBJ2-7,many,TGCGCCAGCAGCCCTAGCGGGAGCTCCTACGAGCAGTACTTC,CASSPSGSSYEQYF
TRBV6-5,NA,TRBJ1-6,NA,TGTGCCAGCACCCCAAACGGTCCCAAGAATTCACCCCTCCACTTT,CASTPNGPKNSPLHF
TRBV11-2,TRBD1,TRBJ2-7,few,TGTGCCAGCAGCTCGTTTGGGACAGGGGGGACCTACGAGCAGTACTTC,CASSSFGTGGTYEQYF
TRBV7-9,NA,TRBJ1-6,few,TGTGCCAGCAGCTTAGCGGCGGGACTGGGTTCACCCCTCCACTTT,CASSLAAGLGSPLHF
TRBV11-2,NA,TRBJ1-1,NA,TGTGCCAGCAGCTCCCAGGGTAACACTGAAGCTTTCTTT,CASSSQGNTEAFF
TRBV7-8,NA,TRBJ1-2,once,TGTGCCAGCAGCTTAGCTCCAGGGCCCTATGGCTACACCTTC,CASSLAPGPYGYTF
TRBV10-3,TRBD1,TRBJ2-5,many,TGTGCCGGGGGACAGGGGGGGACGGAGACCCAGTACTTC,CAGGQGGTETQYF
TRBV27,NA,TRBJ2-7,NA,TGTGCCAGCAGTTTTCGGGACATTTCCTACGAGCAGTACTTC,CASSFRDISYEQYF
TRBV7-2,TRBD1,TRBJ1-1,NA,TGTGCCAGCAGCTTCACAGGGGGCACTGAAGCTTTCTTT,CASSFTGGTEAFF
TRBV7-2,NA,TRBJ1-2,few,TGTGCCAGCAGCTTAGAGTACGGTGGCTACACCTTC,CASSLEYGGYTF
TRBV6-6,NA,TRBJ1-6,few,TGTGCCAGCAGTTACCTCGTTGACACCCTCGGCCTCCACTTT,CASSYLVDTLGLHF
TRBV7-6,NA,TRBJ2-2,NA,TGTGCCAGCAGCTTCACAGGGCCCGGGGAGCTGTTTTTT,CASSFTGPGELFF
TRBV5-6,NA,TRBJ2-5,NA,TGTGCCAGCAGCTTGGTCCGGGGTTTAGGCGAGACCCAGTACTTC,CASSLVRGLGETQYF
TRBV5-1,TRBD2,TRBJ2-2,few,TGCGCCAGCAGCAGGGGAGGGACCGGGGAGCTGTTTTTT,CASSRGGTGELFF
TRBV6-5,NA,TRBJ2-2,few,TGTGCCAGCAGTTACTCCAGATCCTCCGGGGAGCTGTTTTTT,CASSYSRSSGELFF
TRBV27,NA,TRBJ2-3,few,TGTGCCAGCAGTTTTAGTCTAGCCACAGATACGCAGTATTTT,CASSFSLATDTQYF
TRBV19,NA,TRBJ2-2,few,TGTGCCAGTAGTAACACAGCCGGGGAGCTGTTTTTT,CASSNTAGELFF
TRBV27,TRBD2,TRBJ2-1,few,TGTGCCAGCGGTCCGACTAGCGGGGGGACTGAGCAGTTCTTC,CASGPTSGGTEQFF
TRBV2,NA,TRBJ2-2,few,TGTGCCAGCCGACAGATGGCCGGGGAGCTGTTTTTT,CASRQMAGELFF
TRBV2,NA,TRBJ2-7,NA,TGTGCCAGCAGTGAGGGCAATTCCTACGAGCAGTACTTC,CASSEGNSYEQYF
TRBV5-4,NA,TRBJ2-3,NA,TGTGCCAGCAGCTTGCAGGGAAGCACAGATACGCAGTATTTT,CASSLQGSTDTQYF
TRBV5-1,TRBD1,TRBJ1-2,few,TGCGCCAGCAGCTCAAGCTCCCGACAGGGGGCGGGTGGCTACACCTTC,CASSSSSRQGAGGYTF
TRBV7-2,TRBD1,TRBJ1-1,few,TGTGCCAGCAGCACGCCAGTTTACCGGGACAGGAACACTGAAGCTTTCTTT,CASSTPVYRDRNTEAFF
TRBV11-2,NA,TRBJ2-7,few,TGTGCCAGCAGCTCCTTAAACCGGACTAGGGGGACTTTCTACGAGCAGTACTTC,CASSSLNRTRGTFYEQYF
TRBV2,NA,TRBJ2-1,few,TGTGCCAGCTCGGGGTCGGGTGGCTCCTACAATGAGCAGTTCTTC,CASSGSGGSYNEQFF
TRBV21-1,NA,TRBJ1-2,NA,TGTGCCAGCAGCAAGGGGACAGCTAACTATGGCTACACCTTC,CASSKGTANYGYTF